This T cell receptor (beta chain) originates from a study of identical twins. MiXCR was run by TCRdb on the 5' RACE reads, yielding one entry per CDR3 protein. The sample has around 530,000 distinct CDR3 sequences; 15% are singletons. V was shortened by 0 bases and J by 4 bases, with 7 bases between the two germline ends. CDR1 is WNHNN and CDR2 is SYGVQD in the germline V gene (reference sequence). The CDR3 is made up of 14 amino acids. As concerns this clonotype: Its cognate antigen is unknown.

Study-level points and caveats: Models predicted too little out-of-frame TCR alpha sharing in monozygotic twins.

These data also featured in a second study, about yellow fever vaccine responses in identical twins. From that second work: Twin vaccine T cell responses reportedly seemed partly convergent, partly personalized.

The origin of this receptor is a woman aged 18-29 years in good health. The sample comprised CD4+ T cells sorted from blood. The chain links TRBV10-1 to TRBJ2-4; D gene unclear. This CDR3 is CASSESWEKNIQYF. The CDR3 region has the DNA TGCGCCAGCAGTGAGTCATGGGAAAAAAACATTCAGTACTTC.